Each of the 29 T cell receptor beta chains below was sequenced from the same sample in a study of technical replicates of blood from several donors. The protocol was immunoSEQ multiplex PCR, while the TCRdb copy is restricted to in-frame clones and leaves out a portion. The data contain approximately 60,000 clones, around 87% of them seen just once; the ten biggest clones take up approximately 4.7%. Input material: PBMCs. These receptors were collected from a human donor in good health. Some clones in this sample may be carry-over from other donors' samples.

This rearrangement joins TRBV6-5 to TRBJ1-5; 8 bases agree with TRBD1. Germline CDR1 and CDR2: MNHEY and SVGAGI. V shed 0 bases and J 6 bases; nucleotides not matched to a gene: 4. This CDR3 spans 15 amino acids. The CDR3 DNA follows: TGTGCCAGCAGTTACTCGACAGGGGCGGGTCAGCCCCAGCATTTT. Translated: CASSYSTGAGQPQHF.

The chain joins TRBV11-1 to TRBJ2-1; 10 positions match TRBD2. The length of the CDR3 is 17 residues. Unmatched junction bases numbered 12, after V lost 3 bases and J lost 7 bases. Per the germline V gene, CDR1 is SGHAT and CDR2 is FQDESV (reference sequence). The CDR3 is CASSFYFASGRTNEQFF. CDR3 in DNA: TGTGCCAGCAGCTTTTACTTTGCTAGCGGGAGAACTAATGAGCAGTTCTTC.

This clone was recorded a few times. The gene calls are TRBV29-1 and TRBJ2-1; a weak D match, TRBD1 (6 bases). V lost 7 bases and J lost 6, with 13 bases in between. The CDR3 loop spans 12 amino acids. Germline CDR1 is SQVTM and CDR2 is ANQGSEA. CDR3 in amino acids: CSAGQPGNEQFF. DNA for the CDR3: TGCAGCGCCGGACAGCCGGGCAATGAGCAGTTCTTC.

Only one count was recorded for this clone. V is TRBV7-2 and J is TRBJ1-1, with 10 bases fitting TRBD1. V dropped 0 bases and J dropped 5; count of bases not matched to a gene: 3. The CDR3 totals 15 residues. Germline CDR1 is SGHTA and CDR2 is FQGNSA. The chain's CDR3 is CASSLAGTGVTEAFF. The DNA of the CDR3 is TGTGCCAGCAGCTTAGCTGGGACAGGGGTGACTGAAGCTTTCTTT. Combining the CDR3 with reference TRBV7-2 and TRBJ1-1 gives the whole variable domain GAGVSQSPSNKVTEKGKDVELRCDPISGHTALYWYRQSLGQGLEFLIYFQGNSAPDKSGLPSDRFSAERTGGSVSTLTIQRTQQEDSAVYLCASSLAGTGVTEAFFGQGTRLTVV.

The V gene is TRBV7-3, the J gene TRBJ1-2, with TRBD1 matching 9 bases. CDR3 length equals 14 residues. CDR1 and CDR2 from the germline V gene are SGHTA and FQGTGA. J gave up 2 bases and V 4 bases, and 2 bases lay outside the gene matches. CDR3 in amino acids: CASSWTGDNYGYTF. In DNA, the CDR3 is TGTGCCAGCAGCTGGACAGGGGACAACTATGGCTACACCTTC.

The CDR3: CASSERQGVRSYNEQYF. For the CDR3, the DNA is TGTGCCAGCAGTGAAAGACAGGGGGTTAGATCGTACAACGAGCAGTACTTC. This chain uses TRBV6-1 with TRBJ2-7; 9 nucleotides align to TRBD1. After removal of 2 bases from V and 5 bases from J, the junction contained 13 bases not matched to a gene. The CDR3 has 17 residues. Germline CDR1 and CDR2: MNHNS and SASEGT.

The chain has TRBV6-5 and TRBJ1-4; a possible D gene is TRBD1 (6 bases). CDR1 MNHEY and CDR2 SVGAGI come from the germline V gene. The CDR3 covers 15 residues. V shed 0 bases and J shed 5 bases, with 10 bases lying between them. The CDR3 sequence is CASSYSDSLNEKLFF. The CDR3 region has the DNA TGTGCCAGCAGTTACTCGGACAGCCTAAATGAAAAACTGTTTTTT.

The chain links TRBV5-4 to TRBJ2-5; TRBD2 matches 10 bases. Germline V gene lookup returns CDR1 SGHNT and CDR2 YYREEE (reference sequence). Trimming took 5 bases from V and 2 from J; bases not matched to a gene: 3. CDR3 length: 14 residues. The CDR3 DNA reads as TGTGCCAGCAGGTCAGCGGGAGGGCAAGAGACCCAGTACTTC. Translating gives CASRSAGGQETQYF.

This chain joins TRBV19 and TRBJ2-2; the match to TRBD2 covers 15 bases. Trimming at V came to 6 bases and at J to 2 bases, leaving 4 bases not matched to a gene. CDR3 size: 17 residues. Germline V gives CDR1 LNHDA, CDR2 SQIVND (reference sequence). Written as DNA, the CDR3 is TGTGCCAGTAGGGGACTAGCGGGGGGTTCTAACACCGGGGAGCTGTTTTTT. Translating it yields CASRGLAGGSNTGELFF. Complete variable domain (other parts from reference TRBV19 and TRBJ2-2): DGGITQSPKYLFRKEGQNVTLSCEQNLNHDAMYWYRQDPGQGLRLIYYSQIVNDFQKGDIAEGYSVSREKKESFPLTVTSAQKNPTAFYLCASRGLAGGSNTGELFFGEGSRLTVL.

The chain employs TRBV2 and TRBJ2-1; 11 bases match TRBD2. Losses at the gene ends were 6 bases for V and 10 bases for J; bases not matched to a gene: 11. The CDR3 is 15 residues long. Germline loops: CDR1 SNHLY, CDR2 FYNNEI. CDR3: CASSIAGGPLSEQFF. The CDR3 DNA is TGTGCCAGCAGCATAGCGGGAGGGCCTCTCTCGGAGCAGTTCTTC. The variable domain in full, with the rest retrieved from reference TRBV2 and TRBJ2-1, is EPEVTQTPSHQVTQMGQEVILRCVPISNHLYFYWYRQILGQKVEFLVSFYNNEISEKSEIFDDQFSVERPDGSNFTLKIRSTKLEDSAMYFCASSIAGGPLSEQFFGPGTRLTVL.

J is TRBJ1-4 and V is TRBV7-9; the match to TRBD1 covers 8 bases. CDR3 length: 14 residues. Trimming at V came to 3 bases and at J to 5 bases, leaving 2 bases not matched to a gene. Germline CDR1 and CDR2: SEHNR and FQNEAQ (reference sequence). CDR3 nucleotides: TGTGCCAGCAGCTTGGGACAGGTCAATGAAAAACTGTTTTTT. It is translated as CASSLGQVNEKLFF.

The V and J genes are TRBV5-4 and TRBJ1-2; 9 bases are a match to TRBD1. Germline V gene lookup returns CDR1 SGHNT and CDR2 YYREEE (reference sequence). The length of the CDR3 is 13 residues. V shed 5 bases and J 8 bases; nucleotides not matched to a gene: 7. The CDR3: CASSYTGGRGYTF. In nucleotides, the CDR3 is TGTGCCAGCAGTTACACAGGGGGCCGAGGCTACACCTTC.

The rearrangement joins TRBV7-9 to TRBJ1-2; 9 bases agree with TRBD1. Germline CDR1 and CDR2: SEHNR and FQNEAQ (reference sequence). CDR3 length equals 14 residues. V trimming: 6 bases; J trimming: 4 bases; junction bases outside the gene matches: 6. DNA for the CDR3: TGTGCCAGCAGTATTACAGGGGGCGGCTATGGCTACACCTTC. It yields the protein CASSITGGGYGYTF. The variable domain in full, with the rest retrieved from reference TRBV7-9 and TRBJ1-2, is DTGVSQNPRHKITKRGQNVTFRCDPISEHNRLYWYRQTLGQGPEFLTYFQNEAQLEKSRLLSDRFSAERPKGSFSTLEIQRTEQGDSAMYLCASSITGGGYGYTFGSGTRLTVV.

The V gene is TRBV6-5, the J gene TRBJ2-7, with 9 nucleotides matching TRBD1. V was clipped by 6 bases and J by 3 bases; unmatched bases: 6. Germline V gene lookup returns CDR1 MNHEY and CDR2 SVGAGI. The CDR3 runs to 14 residues. CDR3 in amino acids: CASRRGQGSYEQYF. The CDR3 DNA reads as TGTGCCAGCAGACGGGGACAGGGTAGCTACGAGCAGTACTTC.

V usage is TRBV18 and J usage is TRBJ2-4; the D gene is possibly TRBD1 (5 bases). The CDR3 length is 14 residues. V shed 6 bases and J shed 1 base, with 10 bases lying between them. Germline values: CDR1 KGHSH, CDR2 LQKENI. The CDR3 coding sequence is TGTGCCAGCTCCTTACCAGGGGCCAAAAACATTCAGTACTTC. Its translation is CASSLPGAKNIQYF.

The sample holds a few counts of this clone. The rearrangement links TRBV19 to TRBJ1-4; perhaps TRBD1 as D (5 bases). The CDR3 has 15 amino acids. Looked up from germline, CDR1 is LNHDA and CDR2 is SQIVND (reference sequence). V lost 3 bases, J lost 0 bases, and 8 bases lay in between. CDR3 loop: CASSIPGATNEKLFF. CDR3 nucleotides: TGTGCCAGTAGTATCCCGGGGGCAACTAATGAAAAACTGTTTTTT.

The chain carries TRBV25-1 and TRBJ1-4; D might be TRBD1 (6 bases). The CDR3 sequence is 14 residues long. V dropped 3 bases and J dropped 6 bases, with 11 bases sitting between them. Germline lookup yields CDR1 MGHDK and CDR2 SYGVNS. DNA of the CDR3: TGTGCCAGCAGTGACCCCAGGGGCCATGAAAAACTGTTTTTT. Translated: CASSDPRGHEKLFF.

The rearrangement uses TRBV7-9 and TRBJ1-2, with 9 bases lining up with TRBD1. CDR3 length: 13 amino acids. Germline V gene sequence: CDR1 SEHNR, CDR2 FQNEAQ (reference sequence). The trim removed 7 bases at V and 6 bases at J, leaving 6 bases unmatched. CDR3 in amino acids: CASTPGTGNGYTF. DNA for the CDR3: TGTGCCAGCACCCCCGGGACAGGGAATGGCTACACCTTC.

This chain's CDR3 is CASSLSRGNNEQFF. The CDR3 DNA follows: TGTGCCAGCAGTTTATCTCGGGGGAACAATGAGCAGTTCTTC. The chain employs TRBV27 and TRBJ2-1; D is possibly TRBD2 (6 bases). The CDR3 spans 14 residues. Germline loops: CDR1 MNHEY, CDR2 SMNVEV (reference sequence). Between the trimmed V and J ends, which lost 0 bases and 5 bases, there was a span of 8 bases.

The chain combines TRBV29-1 with TRBJ2-5; tentatively, D is TRBD2 (5 bases). CDR1 and CDR2 from the germline V gene are SQVTM and ANQGSEA. Trimming removed 0 bases from V and 2 bases from J, with 10 bases in between. The CDR3 totals 14 residues. The CDR3 coding sequence is TGCAGCGTTGAAGATCCGCGGACTCAAGAGACCCAGTACTTC. As protein: CSVEDPRTQETQYF. The full variable domain, its missing parts supplied by reference TRBV29-1 and TRBJ2-5, is SAVISQKPSRDICQRGTSLTIQCQVDSQVTMMFWYRQQPGQSLTLIATANQGSEATYESGFVIDKFPISRPNLTFSTLTVSNMSPEDSSIYLCSVEDPRTQETQYFGPGTRLLVL.

This clone appeared a single time. The gene calls are TRBV11-2 and TRBJ1-6, with D uncertain. Trimming left V 4 bases short and J 7 bases short, with 5 bases between. This CDR3 is 12 amino acids long. Germline V gives CDR1 SGHAT, CDR2 FQNNGV. The CDR3 nucleotides are TGTGCCAGCAGCTCGGGGAATTCACCCCTCCACTTT. It yields the protein CASSSGNSPLHF.

The chain combines TRBV7-9 with TRBJ2-5, with TRBD1 matching over 7 bases. From germline, CDR1 is SEHNR and CDR2 FQNEAQ (reference sequence). CDR3 length: 15 amino acids. The V segment lost 3 bases and the J segment 4 bases; nucleotides outside the gene matches: 8. The CDR3 here is CASSFWSGTAETQYF. DNA for the CDR3: TGTGCCAGCAGCTTTTGGTCCGGGACAGCAGAGACCCAGTACTTC.

The rearrangement uses TRBV7-9 and TRBJ1-2, with D hard to call. Germline V gene sequence: CDR1 SEHNR, CDR2 FQNEAQ (reference sequence). V was shortened by 4 bases and J by 1 base, with 13 bases between the two germline ends. The CDR3 is 15 residues long. CDR3 nucleotide sequence: TGTGCCAGCAGCTCGGCAGTGGCGGATAACTATGGCTACACCTTC. As protein: CASSSAVADNYGYTF.

The chain recombines TRBV19 with TRBJ1-6; tentative D call: TRBD1 (6 bases). The V gene lost 5 bases and the J gene lost 4 bases, with 12 bases spanning the gap. Looked up from germline, CDR1 is LNHDA and CDR2 is SQIVND (reference sequence). CDR3 size: 15 residues. The CDR3: CASSPGDNYNSPLHF. The CDR3 nucleotides are TGTGCCAGTAGTCCTGGGGACAATTATAATTCACCCCTCCACTTT. The full variable domain, its missing parts supplied by reference TRBV19 and TRBJ1-6, is DGGITQSPKYLFRKEGQNVTLSCEQNLNHDAMYWYRQDPGQGLRLIYYSQIVNDFQKGDIAEGYSVSREKKESFPLTVTSAQKNPTAFYLCASSPGDNYNSPLHFGNGTRLTVT.

This clone was picked up one time. The CDR3 protein is CASSFRALGGETQYF. The CDR3, as DNA: TGCGCCAGCAGCTTCCGGGCCCTCGGGGGGGAGACCCAGTACTTC. The V call is TRBV5-1, the J call TRBJ2-5, with TRBD2 matching 7 bases. The CDR3 sequence is 15 residues long. Germline CDR1 is SGHRS and CDR2 is YFSETQ. The ends lost 2 bases at V and 5 bases at J; junction bases unmatched: 9. The entire variable domain, with the rest obtained from reference TRBV5-1 and TRBJ2-5, is as follows: KAGVTQTPRYLIKTRGQQVTLSCSPISGHRSVSWYQQTPGQGLQFLFEYFSETQRNKGNFPGRFSGRQFSNSRSEMNVSTLELGDSALYLCASSFRALGGETQYFGPGTRLLVL.

The CDR3 loop reads CASSSGLSSLEQYF. CDR3 bases: TGTGCCAGCAGCTCGGGTTTGTCTTCCCTCGAGCAGTACTTC. The V gene is TRBV7-8, the J gene TRBJ2-7; no clear D gene. The CDR3 runs 14 residues. Per germline, CDR1 SGHVS and CDR2 FQNEAQ. V shed 4 bases and J shed 6 bases, with 16 bases lying between them.

The rearrangement links TRBV5-6 to TRBJ1-1; 9 nucleotides agree with TRBD1. The J segment lost 2 bases and the V segment lost 4 bases, leaving 6 bases of the junction unmatched. CDR1 SGHDT and CDR2 YYEEEE come from the germline V gene. This CDR3 region has 15 residues. CDR3 sequence reads: CASSQRDRVNTEAFF. CDR3 DNA sequence: TGTGCCAGCAGCCAACGGGACAGGGTTAACACTGAAGCTTTCTTT. Looking up the rest from reference TRBV5-6 and TRBJ1-1 gives the full variable domain: DAGVTQSPTHLIKTRGQQVTLRCSPKSGHDTVSWYQQALGQGPQFIFQYYEEEERQRGNFPDRFSGHQFPNYSSELNVNALLLGDSALYLCASSQRDRVNTEAFFGQGTRLTVV.

The V call is TRBV7-9, the J call TRBJ2-5; 10 nucleotides align to TRBD2. Germline trimming cut 5 bases from V and 10 bases from J; bases unmatched to any gene: 10. The CDR3 spans 14 residues. From germline, CDR1 is SEHNR and CDR2 FQNEAQ (reference sequence). This chain's CDR3 is CASSELAGTIDQYF. For the CDR3, the DNA is TGTGCCAGCAGCGAACTAGCGGGGACAATCGACCAGTACTTC.

The rearrangement uses TRBV21-1 and TRBJ1-2; TRBD1, as called in the table, went unchecked against the DNA. TRBV21-1 is shown as a pseudogene. This CDR3 spans 17 amino acids. CDR3 amino acids: CASSKRAAGQRSNGYTF. CDR3 DNA sequence: TGTGCCAGCAGCAAAAGGGCGGCAGGGCAAAGATCTAATGGCTACACCTTC.